Listed below are T cell receptor beta chains from one sample, sequenced in a study of blood T cell repertoires in COVID-19. Profiled with immunoSEQ multiplex PCR; TCRdb holds only in-frame clones, not every one. The table lists tens of thousands of clones, around 84% of them singletons. The sequenced material came from peripheral blood. Every receptor here comes from a human donor in a cohort sampled during active COVID-19. Both conserved end residues are part of each CDR3. Fields, in order: J gene, V gene, CDR3 protein.

TRBJ1-1,TRBV6-5,CASSRTQGEAFF
TRBJ1-2,TRBV4-1,CASSQATGGYGYTF
TRBJ2-7,TRBV4-2,CASSQEASGQGFYEQYF
TRBJ2-1,TRBV5-1,CASSLESSGVSSYNEQFF
TRBJ2-1,TRBV29-1,CSVYPGADNEQFF
TRBJ2-3,TRBV19,CASSIPGTGYTDTQYF
TRBJ2-1,TRBV4-2,CASSQGGSGADYNEQFF
TRBJ1-1,TRBV19,CASSIGTYENTEAFF
TRBJ1-6,TRBV7-2,CASSVTGTNSPLHF
TRBJ1-3,TRBV7-9,CASSFIRQGRTGNTIYF
TRBJ2-7,TRBV7-8,CASSATRDLTSYEQYF
TRBJ2-7,TRBV25-1,CASSARDRGFHEQYF
TRBJ2-5,TRBV28,CASTQGGQETQYF